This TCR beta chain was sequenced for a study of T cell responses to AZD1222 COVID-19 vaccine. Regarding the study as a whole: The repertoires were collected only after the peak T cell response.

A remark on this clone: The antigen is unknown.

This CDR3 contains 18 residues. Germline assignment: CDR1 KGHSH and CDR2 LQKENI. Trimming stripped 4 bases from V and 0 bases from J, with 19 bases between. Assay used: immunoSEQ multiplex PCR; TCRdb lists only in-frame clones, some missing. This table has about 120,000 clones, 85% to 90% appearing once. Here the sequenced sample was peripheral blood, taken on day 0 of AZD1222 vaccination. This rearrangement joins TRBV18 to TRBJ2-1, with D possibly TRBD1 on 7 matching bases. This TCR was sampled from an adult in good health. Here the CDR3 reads CASSRYPSGGSSYNEQFF. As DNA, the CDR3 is TGTGCCAGCTCACGATACCCTTCAGGGGGGAGCTCCTACAATGAGCAGTTCTTC.